Listed below are T cell receptor beta chains from one sample, sequenced in a study of cytomegalovirus exposure and HLA in healthy donors. Measured with immunoSEQ multiplex PCR; TCRdb has only the in-frame clones, and not every one. The table includes approximately 120,000 clones, just under 75% detected once. The sample consisted of PBMCs. These receptors were collected from a man aged 55 to 70 in good health and CMV-seropositive. The CDR3 runs from the conserved cysteine through the conserved F or W. The D gene is left open where the match is weak. Only some rows state a clone size, as once, few, many or a class for expanded clones.

TRBV28	TRBJ1-2	TRBD1	.	TGTGCCAGCAGTTCCTCTAGACAGGGCCATGGCTACACCTTC	CASSSSRQGHGYTF
TRBV10-1	TRBJ2-4	TRBD1	.	TGCGCCAGCAGTGTCGACAGGGGGGGGAACATTCAGTACTTC	CASSVDRGGNIQYF
TRBV27	TRBJ1-6	.	few	TGTGCCAGCAGTTCCCCACAGAGCTCCTATAATTCACCCCTCCACTTT	CASSSPQSSYNSPLHF
TRBV2	TRBJ2-2	.	.	.	CASSSSGLGFGELFF
TRBV5-4	TRBJ2-3	TRBD2	.	TGTGCCAGCAGCTCTGGACTAGCGGGGGAAACAGATACGCAGTATTTT	CASSSGLAGETDTQYF
TRBV7-3	TRBJ2-5	.	.	TGTGCCAGCAGCGCCTACCCCGGAGAGACCCAGTACTTC	CASSAYPGETQYF
TRBV7-9	TRBJ2-2	TRBD1	.	TGTGCCAGCAGCTTCGGGACAGGGGGTACCGGGGAGCTGTTTTTT	CASSFGTGGTGELFF
TRBV1	TRBJ2-1	.	once	TGCACCAGCAGCCAAGATGGCGGGGGCTCCTACAATGAGCAGTTCTTC	CTSSQDGGGSYNEQFF
TRBV5-4	TRBJ1-1	.	.	TGTGCCAGCAGCCCGTATTCGAGGGGGACTGAAGCTTTCTTT	CASSPYSRGTEAFF
TRBV2	TRBJ2-3	TRBD2	.	TGTGCCAGCAGTACCCGGACTAGCGGGGGGGCGGCAGATACGCAGTATTTT	CASSTRTSGGAADTQYF
TRBV7-3	TRBJ1-1	.	.	TGTGCCAGCAGCCTGGGCGGGAGGGGGAACACTGAAGCTTTCTTT	CASSLGGRGNTEAFF
TRBV10-3	TRBJ1-1	.	.	TGTGCCATCAGCCCTACACACAGAAACACTGAAGCTTTCTTT	CAISPTHRNTEAFF
TRBV30	TRBJ1-2	TRBD1	few	TGTGCCTGGAGTCTCCAGGGGGTTAACTATGGCTACACCTTC	CAWSLQGVNYGYTF
TRBV21-1	TRBJ1-1	.	.	TGTGCCAGACAGGGGGGGGGCCTGGGTTTTGAGAACACTGAAGCTTTCTTT	CARQGGGLGFENTEAFF
TRBV2	TRBJ2-2	TRBD2	.	TGTGCCAGCAGAGAGGCAGAGGTACTAGCGACCGGGGAGCTGTTTTTT	CASREAEVLATGELFF
TRBV30	TRBJ2-3	TRBD2	.	TGTGCCTGGAGTTTATCCGCGGGGGGGACAGATACGCAGTATTTT	CAWSLSAGGTDTQYF
TRBV6-5	TRBJ2-2	TRBD1	.	TGTGCCGGGGGGACAGGGGAGACCGGGGAGCTGTTTTTT	CAGGTGETGELFF
TRBV4-1	TRBJ2-5	.	.	TGCGCCAGCAGCCAGGCCTCGACCCAGTACTTC	CASSQASTQYF